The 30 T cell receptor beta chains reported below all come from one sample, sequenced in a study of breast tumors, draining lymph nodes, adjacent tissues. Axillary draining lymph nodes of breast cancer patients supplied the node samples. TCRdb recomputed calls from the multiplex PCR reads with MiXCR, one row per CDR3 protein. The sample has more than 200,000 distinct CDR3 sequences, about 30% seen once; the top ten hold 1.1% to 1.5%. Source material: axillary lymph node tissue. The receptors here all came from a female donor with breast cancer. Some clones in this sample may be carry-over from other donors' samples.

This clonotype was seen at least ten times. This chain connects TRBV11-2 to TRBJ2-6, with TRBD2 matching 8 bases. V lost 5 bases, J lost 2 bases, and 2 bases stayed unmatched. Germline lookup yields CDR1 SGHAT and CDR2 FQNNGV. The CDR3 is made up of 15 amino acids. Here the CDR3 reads CASSTGLAGANVLTF. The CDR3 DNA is TGTGCCAGCAGCACGGGACTAGCTGGGGCCAACGTCCTGACTTTC.

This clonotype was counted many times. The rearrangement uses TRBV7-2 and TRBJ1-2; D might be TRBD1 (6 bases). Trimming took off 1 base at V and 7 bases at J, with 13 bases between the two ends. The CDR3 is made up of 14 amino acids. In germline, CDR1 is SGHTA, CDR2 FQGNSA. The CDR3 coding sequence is TGTGCCAGCAGCTTAGTAGGGGGGGCTGGTGGCTACACCTTC. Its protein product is CASSLVGGAGGYTF.

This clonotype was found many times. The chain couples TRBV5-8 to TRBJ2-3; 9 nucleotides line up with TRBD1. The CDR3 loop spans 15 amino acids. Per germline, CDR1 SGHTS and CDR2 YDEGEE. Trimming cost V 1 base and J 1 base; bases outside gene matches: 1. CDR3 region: CASSLWDRGTDTQYF. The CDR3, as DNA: TGTGCCAGCAGCTTGTGGGACAGGGGCACAGATACGCAGTATTTT.

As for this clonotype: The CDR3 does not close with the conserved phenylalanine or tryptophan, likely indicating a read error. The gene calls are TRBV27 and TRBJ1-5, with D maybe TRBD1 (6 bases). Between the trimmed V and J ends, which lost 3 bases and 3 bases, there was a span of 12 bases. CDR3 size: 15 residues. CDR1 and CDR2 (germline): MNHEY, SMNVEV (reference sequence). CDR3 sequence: CASSFAGATNQPQHL. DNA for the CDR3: TGTGCCAGCAGTTTTGCAGGGGCCACCAATCAGCCCCAGCATCTT.

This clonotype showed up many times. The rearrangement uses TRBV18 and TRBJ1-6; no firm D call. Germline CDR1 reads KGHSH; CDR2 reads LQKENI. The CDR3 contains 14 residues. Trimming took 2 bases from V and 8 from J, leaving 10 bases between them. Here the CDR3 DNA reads TGTGCCAGCTCACCAGGGCCTGGGGATTCACCCCTCCACTTT. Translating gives CASSPGPGDSPLHF.

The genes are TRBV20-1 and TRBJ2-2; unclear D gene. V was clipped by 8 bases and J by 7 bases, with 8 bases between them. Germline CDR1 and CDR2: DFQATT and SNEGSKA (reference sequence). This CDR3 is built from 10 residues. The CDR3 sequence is CSSARGELFF. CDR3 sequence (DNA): TGCAGTTCGGCCCGCGGGGAGCTGTTTTTT.

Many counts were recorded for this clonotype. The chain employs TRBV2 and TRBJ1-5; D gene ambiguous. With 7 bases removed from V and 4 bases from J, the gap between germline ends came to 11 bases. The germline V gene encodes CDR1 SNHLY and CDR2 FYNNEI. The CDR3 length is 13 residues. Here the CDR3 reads CASILDVNQPQHF. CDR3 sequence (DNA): TGTGCCAGCATTCTGGACGTGAATCAGCCCCAGCATTTT.

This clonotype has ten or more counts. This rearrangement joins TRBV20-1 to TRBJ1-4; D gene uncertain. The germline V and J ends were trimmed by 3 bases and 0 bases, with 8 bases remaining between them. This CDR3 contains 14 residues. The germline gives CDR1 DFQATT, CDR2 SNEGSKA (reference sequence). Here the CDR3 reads CSASRRATNEKLFF. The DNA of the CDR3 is TGCAGTGCTAGCAGGCGAGCAACTAATGAAAAACTGTTTTTT.

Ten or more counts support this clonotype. CDR3 amino acids: CASGQGQGSNQPQHF. Written as DNA, the CDR3 is TGTGCCAGCGGTCAGGGCCAAGGGAGCAATCAGCCCCAGCATTTT. The chain carries TRBV2 and TRBJ1-5; TRBD1 is a possible D gene (5 bases). The germline V and J ends were trimmed by 8 bases and 1 base, with 15 bases remaining between them. CDR1 and CDR2 from the germline V gene are SNHLY and FYNNEI. The CDR3 loop spans 15 amino acids.

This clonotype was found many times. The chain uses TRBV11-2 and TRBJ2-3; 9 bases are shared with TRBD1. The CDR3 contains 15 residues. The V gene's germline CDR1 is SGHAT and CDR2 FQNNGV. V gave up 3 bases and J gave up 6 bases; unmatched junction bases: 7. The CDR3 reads CASSFGQGRSDTQYF. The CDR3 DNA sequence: TGTGCCAGCAGCTTTGGACAGGGGCGGTCCGATACGCAGTATTTT.

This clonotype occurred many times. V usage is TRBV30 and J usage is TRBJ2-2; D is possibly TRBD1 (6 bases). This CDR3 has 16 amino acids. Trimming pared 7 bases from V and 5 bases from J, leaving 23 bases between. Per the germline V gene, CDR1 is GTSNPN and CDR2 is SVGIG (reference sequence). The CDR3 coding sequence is TGTGCCTCCGACCCTGAGTCACTGCAGGGGACCGGGGAGCTGTTTTTT. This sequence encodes CASDPESLQGTGELFF.

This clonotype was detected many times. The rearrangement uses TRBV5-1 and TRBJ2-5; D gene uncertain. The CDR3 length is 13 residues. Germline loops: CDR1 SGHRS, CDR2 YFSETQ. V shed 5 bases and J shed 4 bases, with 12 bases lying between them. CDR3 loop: CASRTIGSETQYF. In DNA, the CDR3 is TGCGCCAGCAGGACCATTGGGTCAGAGACCCAGTACTTC.

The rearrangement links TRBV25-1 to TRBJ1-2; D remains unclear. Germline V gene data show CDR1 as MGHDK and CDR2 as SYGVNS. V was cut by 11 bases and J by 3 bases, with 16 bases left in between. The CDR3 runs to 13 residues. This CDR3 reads CASSSPGYYGYTF. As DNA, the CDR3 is TGTGCCTCCTCAAGCCCAGGATACTATGGCTACACCTTC.

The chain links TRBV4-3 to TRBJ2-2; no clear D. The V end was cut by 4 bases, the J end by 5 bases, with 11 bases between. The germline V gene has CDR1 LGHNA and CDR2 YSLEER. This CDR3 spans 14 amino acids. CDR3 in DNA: TGCGCCAGCAGCCGATCCCTCGGAACCGGGGAGCTGTTTTTT. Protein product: CASSRSLGTGELFF.

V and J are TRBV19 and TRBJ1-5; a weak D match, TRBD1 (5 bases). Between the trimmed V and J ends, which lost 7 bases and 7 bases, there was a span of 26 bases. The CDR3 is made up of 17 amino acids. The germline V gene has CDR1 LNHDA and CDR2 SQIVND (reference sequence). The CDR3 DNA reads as TGTGCCAGTACTCTAGCGGGGGGGGATGTCTGGAAGCAGCCCCAGCATTTT. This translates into CASTLAGGDVWKQPQHF.

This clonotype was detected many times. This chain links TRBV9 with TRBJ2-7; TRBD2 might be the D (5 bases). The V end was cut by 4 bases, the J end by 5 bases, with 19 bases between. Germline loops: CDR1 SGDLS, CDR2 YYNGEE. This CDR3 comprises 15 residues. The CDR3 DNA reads TGTGCCAGCAGCCCTGGACTCCTGCGAGGCGACGAGCAGTACTTC. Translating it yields CASSPGLLRGDEQYF. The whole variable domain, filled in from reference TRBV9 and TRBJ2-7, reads DSGVTQTPKHLITATGQRVTLRCSPRSGDLSVYWYQQSLDQGLQFLIQYYNGEERAKGNILERFSAQQFPDLHSELNLSSLELGDSALYFCASSPGLLRGDEQYFGPGTRLTVT.

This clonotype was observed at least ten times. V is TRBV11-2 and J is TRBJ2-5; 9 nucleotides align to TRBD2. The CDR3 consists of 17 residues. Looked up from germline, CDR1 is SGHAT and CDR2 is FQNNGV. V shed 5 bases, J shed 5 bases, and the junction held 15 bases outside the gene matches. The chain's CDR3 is CASSPPGLAGVLETQYF. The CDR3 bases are TGTGCCAGCAGCCCCCCGGGTTTAGCGGGAGTGCTGGAGACCCAGTACTTC.

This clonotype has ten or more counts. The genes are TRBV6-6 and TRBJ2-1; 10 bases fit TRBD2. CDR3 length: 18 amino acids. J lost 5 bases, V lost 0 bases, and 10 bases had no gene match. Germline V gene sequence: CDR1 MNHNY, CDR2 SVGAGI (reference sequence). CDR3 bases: TGTGCCAGCAGTTACTCTCCCCTAGCGGGAGTTACCGACAATGAGCAGTTCTTC. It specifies CASSYSPLAGVTDNEQFF.

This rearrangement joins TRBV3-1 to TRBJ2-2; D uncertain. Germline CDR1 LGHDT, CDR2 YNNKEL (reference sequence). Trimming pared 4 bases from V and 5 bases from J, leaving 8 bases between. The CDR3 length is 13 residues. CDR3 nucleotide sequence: TGTGCCAGCAGCCTGGGCCCGACCGGGGAGCTGTTTTTT. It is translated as CASSLGPTGELFF.

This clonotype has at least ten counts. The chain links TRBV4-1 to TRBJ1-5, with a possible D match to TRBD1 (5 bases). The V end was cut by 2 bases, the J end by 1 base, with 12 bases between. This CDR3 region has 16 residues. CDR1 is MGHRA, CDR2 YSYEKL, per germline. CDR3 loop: CASSQHTRDSNQPQHF. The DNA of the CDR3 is TGCGCCAGCAGCCAACACACCCGGGACAGCAATCAGCCCCAGCATTTT.

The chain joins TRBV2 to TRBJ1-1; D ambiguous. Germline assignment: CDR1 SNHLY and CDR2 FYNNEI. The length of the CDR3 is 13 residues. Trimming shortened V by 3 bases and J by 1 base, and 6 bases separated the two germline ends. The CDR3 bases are TGTGCCAGCAGTGACCAGACGAACACTGAAGCTTTCTTT. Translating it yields CASSDQTNTEAFF.

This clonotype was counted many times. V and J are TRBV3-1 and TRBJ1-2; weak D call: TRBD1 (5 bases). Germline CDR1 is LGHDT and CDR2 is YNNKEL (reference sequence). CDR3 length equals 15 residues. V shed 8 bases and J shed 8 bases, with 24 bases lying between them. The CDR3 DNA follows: TGTGCCAGCGGGGAGTCGGCAGGGAGTCGGGGGGGCTACACCTTC. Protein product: CASGESAGSRGGYTF.

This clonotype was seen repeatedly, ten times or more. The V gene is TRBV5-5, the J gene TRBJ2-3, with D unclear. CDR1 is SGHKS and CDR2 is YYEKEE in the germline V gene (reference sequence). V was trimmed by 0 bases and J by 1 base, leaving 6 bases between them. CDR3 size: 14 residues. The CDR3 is CASSLALGTDTQYF. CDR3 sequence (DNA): TGTGCCAGCAGCTTGGCCCTGGGCACAGATACGCAGTATTTT.

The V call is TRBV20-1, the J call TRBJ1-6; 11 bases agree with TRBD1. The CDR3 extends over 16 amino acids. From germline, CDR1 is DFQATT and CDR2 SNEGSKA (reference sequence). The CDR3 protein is CRAGKIGQGAGSPLHF. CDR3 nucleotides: TGCAGAGCCGGCAAGATAGGACAGGGGGCAGGTTCACCCCTCCACTTT.

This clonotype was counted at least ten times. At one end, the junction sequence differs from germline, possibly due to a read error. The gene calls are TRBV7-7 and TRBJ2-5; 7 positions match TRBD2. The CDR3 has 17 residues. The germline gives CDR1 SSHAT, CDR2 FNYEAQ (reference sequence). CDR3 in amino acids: CASSLTNLGGRQETQYF. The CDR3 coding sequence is TGTGCTAGCAGCTTAACAAATCTGGGAGGGAGGCAAGAGACCCAGTACTTC. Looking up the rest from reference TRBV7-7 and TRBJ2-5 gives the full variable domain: GAGVSQSPRYKVTKRGQDVTLRCDPISSHATLYWYQQALGQGPEFLTYFNYEAQPDKSGLPSDRFSAERPEGSISTLTIQRTEQRDSAMYRCASSLTNLGGRQETQYFGPGTRLLVL.

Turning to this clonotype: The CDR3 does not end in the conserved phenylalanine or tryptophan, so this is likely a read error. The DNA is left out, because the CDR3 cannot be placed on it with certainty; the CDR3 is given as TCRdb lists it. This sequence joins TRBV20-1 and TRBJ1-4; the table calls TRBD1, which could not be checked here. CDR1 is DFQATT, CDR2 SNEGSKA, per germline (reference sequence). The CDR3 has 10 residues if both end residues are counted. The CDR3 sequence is CSASPAQRNY.

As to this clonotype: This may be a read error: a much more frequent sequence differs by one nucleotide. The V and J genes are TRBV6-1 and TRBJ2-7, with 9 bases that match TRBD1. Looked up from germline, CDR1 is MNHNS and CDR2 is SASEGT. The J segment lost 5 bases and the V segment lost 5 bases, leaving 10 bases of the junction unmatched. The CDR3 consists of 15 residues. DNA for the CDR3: TGTGCCAGCAGTCGGGGCGGGACAGGGAGCCACGAGCAGTACTTC. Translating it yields CASSRGGTGSHEQYF.

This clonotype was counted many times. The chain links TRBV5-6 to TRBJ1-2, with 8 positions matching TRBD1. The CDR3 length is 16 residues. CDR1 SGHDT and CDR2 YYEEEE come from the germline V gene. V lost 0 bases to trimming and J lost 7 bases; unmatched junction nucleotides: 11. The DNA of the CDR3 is TGTGCCAGCAGCTTGGGCAGGGGGCCAGTAGTCGGTGGCTACACCTTC. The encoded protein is CASSLGRGPVVGGYTF.

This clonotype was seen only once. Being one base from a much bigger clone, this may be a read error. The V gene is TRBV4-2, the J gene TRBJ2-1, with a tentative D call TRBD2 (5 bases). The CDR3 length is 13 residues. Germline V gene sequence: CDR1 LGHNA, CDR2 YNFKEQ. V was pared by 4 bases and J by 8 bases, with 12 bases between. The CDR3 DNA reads TGTGCCAGCAGCCCCCGGGGAGACGATGAGCAGTTCTTC. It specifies CASSPRGDDEQFF.

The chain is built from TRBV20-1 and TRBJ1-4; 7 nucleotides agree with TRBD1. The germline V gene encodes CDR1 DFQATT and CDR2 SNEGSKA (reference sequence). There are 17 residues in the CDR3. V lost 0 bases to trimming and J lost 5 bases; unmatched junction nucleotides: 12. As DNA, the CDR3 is TGCAGTGCTAGAGATCGGAGACAGGGATTCTACAATGAAAAACTGTTTTTT. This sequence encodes CSARDRRQGFYNEKLFF.